Listed here is a single T cell receptor beta chain. TCRdb's table, derived via immunoSEQ multiplex PCR, lists solely in-frame clones and lacks some. Among about 50,000 clones listed, roughly nine tenths were seen once. The data were obtained in a study of T cell changes during pregnancy in multiple sclerosis. V shed 3 bases, J shed 2 bases, and the junction held 0 bases outside the gene matches. Per germline, CDR1 LGHNA and CDR2 YSLEER. This CDR3 spans 13 amino acids. The chain recombines TRBV4-3 with TRBJ2-7; TRBD1 aligns across 8 bases. The source material was CD4+ T cells from peripheral blood mononuclear cells, sampled after pregnancy. The sequence was obtained from a female donor with multiple sclerosis, enrolled in a pregnancy study. The CDR3 DNA reads TGCGCCAGCAGCCAGGGACAGGCCTACGAGCAGTACTTC. Amino acids: CASSQGQAYEQYF.